This paragraph covers one T cell receptor beta chain sequence. The record originates from a study of blood T cell repertoires in COVID-19. About the research overall: T cells, B-cell-depleted T cells, or PBMCs provided the cDNA or gDNA that served as material.

This CDR3 comprises 17 residues. The germline gives CDR1 WSHSY, CDR2 SAAADI. Unmatched junction bases numbered 8, after V lost 2 bases and J lost 1 base. As processed by the authors: For nucleated cells, counts were estimated from reference gene primer amplification. The data were produced by immunoSEQ multiplex PCR, yet TCRdb's version contains in-frame clones alone and is incomplete. The DNA was the basis for D and trimming; V, J and clone size are from that table. The sample carries about 59,000 clones, about 90% recorded once. Material: peripheral blood. This clonotype was sampled from a man in his 60s with active or convalescent COVID-19. The chain employs TRBV10-2 and TRBJ1-2, with 9 bases that match TRBD1. CDR3 loop: CASSEGDRDLRNYGYTF. CDR3 DNA: TGCGCCAGCAGTGAGGGGGACAGGGACCTCCGTAACTATGGCTACACCTTC.